This paragraph covers one TCR beta chain sequence. Its antigen is not known. The data are from a study of T cell responses to AZD1222 COVID-19 vaccine. Whole-study findings and limits: No day 14 peak samples; only post-peak repertoires were characterized. Variant regions that are unmutated are reportedly the target of nearly half of spike-specific TCRs.

The V gene's germline CDR1 is SNHLY and CDR2 FYNNEI. The V and J ends lost 3 bases and 5 bases respectively, with 8 bases between them. The CDR3 has 13 amino acids. TCRdb's table, derived via immunoSEQ multiplex PCR, lists solely in-frame clones and lacks some. The table shows about 100,000 clones, with roughly 89% occurring only once. The chain combines TRBV2 with TRBJ1-5; no reliable D call. The specimen comprised peripheral blood, sampled on day 0 of AZD1222 vaccination. This TCR came from an adult in good health. Here the CDR3 reads CASSDILDQPQHF. The CDR3 DNA reads TGTGCCAGCAGTGATATTTTGGATCAGCCCCAGCATTTT.